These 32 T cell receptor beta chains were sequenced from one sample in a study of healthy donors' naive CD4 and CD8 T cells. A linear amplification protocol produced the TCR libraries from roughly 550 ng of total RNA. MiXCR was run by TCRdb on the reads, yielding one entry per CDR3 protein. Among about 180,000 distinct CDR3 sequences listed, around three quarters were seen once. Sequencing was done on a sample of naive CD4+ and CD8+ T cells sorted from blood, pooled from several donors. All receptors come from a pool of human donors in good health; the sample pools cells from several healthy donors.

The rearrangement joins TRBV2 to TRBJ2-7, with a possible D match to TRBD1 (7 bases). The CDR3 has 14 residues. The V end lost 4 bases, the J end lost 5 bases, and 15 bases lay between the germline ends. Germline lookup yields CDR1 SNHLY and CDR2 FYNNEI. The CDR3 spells CASSALDREDEQYF. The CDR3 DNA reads TGTGCCAGCAGTGCTCTCGACAGGGAGGACGAGCAGTACTTC.

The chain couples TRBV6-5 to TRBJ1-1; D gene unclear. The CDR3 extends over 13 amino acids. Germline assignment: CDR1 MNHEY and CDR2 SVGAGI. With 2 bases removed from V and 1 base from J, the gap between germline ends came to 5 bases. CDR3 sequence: CASSYQQNTEAFF. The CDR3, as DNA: TGTGCCAGCAGTTACCAGCAGAACACTGAAGCTTTCTTT.

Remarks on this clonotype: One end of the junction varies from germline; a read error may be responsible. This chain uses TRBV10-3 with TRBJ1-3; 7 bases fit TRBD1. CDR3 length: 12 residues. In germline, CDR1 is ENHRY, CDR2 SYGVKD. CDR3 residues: CAIGQARDTIYF. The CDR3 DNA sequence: TGCGCCATCGGACAGGCTAGGGACACCATATATTTT.

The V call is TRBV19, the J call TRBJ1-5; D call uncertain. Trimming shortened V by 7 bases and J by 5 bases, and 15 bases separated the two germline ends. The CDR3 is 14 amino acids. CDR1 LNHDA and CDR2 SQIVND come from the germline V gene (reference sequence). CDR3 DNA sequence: TGTGCCAGTATCGCCAGCCAAGGTCATCAGCCCCAGCATTTT. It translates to CASIASQGHQPQHF.

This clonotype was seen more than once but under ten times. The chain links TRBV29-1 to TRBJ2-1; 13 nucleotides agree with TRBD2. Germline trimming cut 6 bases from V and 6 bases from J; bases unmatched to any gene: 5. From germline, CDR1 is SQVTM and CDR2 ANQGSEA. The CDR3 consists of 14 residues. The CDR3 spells CSVAGLAGINEQFF. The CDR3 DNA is TGCAGCGTCGCGGGACTAGCGGGAATCAATGAGCAGTTCTTC.

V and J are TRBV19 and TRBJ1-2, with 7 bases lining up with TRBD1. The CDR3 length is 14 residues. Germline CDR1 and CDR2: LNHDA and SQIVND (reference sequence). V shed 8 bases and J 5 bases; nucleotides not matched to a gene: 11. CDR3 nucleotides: TGTGCCAGTTACTTACGGACAGGTCAATATGGCTACACCTTC. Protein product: CASYLRTGQYGYTF.

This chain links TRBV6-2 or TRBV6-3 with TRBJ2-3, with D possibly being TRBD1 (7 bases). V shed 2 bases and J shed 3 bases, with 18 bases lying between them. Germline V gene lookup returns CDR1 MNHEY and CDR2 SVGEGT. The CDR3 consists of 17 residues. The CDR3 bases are TGTGCCAGCAGTTACAATGGAGGGGGCGCGGAGACAGATACGCAGTATTTT. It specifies CASSYNGGGAETDTQYF.

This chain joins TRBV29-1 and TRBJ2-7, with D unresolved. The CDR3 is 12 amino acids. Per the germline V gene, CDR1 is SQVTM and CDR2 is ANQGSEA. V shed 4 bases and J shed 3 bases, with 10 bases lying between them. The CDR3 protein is CSVGELGYEQYF. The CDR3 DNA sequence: TGCAGCGTTGGCGAACTCGGCTACGAGCAGTACTTC.

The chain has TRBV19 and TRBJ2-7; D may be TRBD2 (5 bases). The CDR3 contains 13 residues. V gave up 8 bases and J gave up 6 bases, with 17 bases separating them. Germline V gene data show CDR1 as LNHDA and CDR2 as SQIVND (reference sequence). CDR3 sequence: CASRGGASGEQYF. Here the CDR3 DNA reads TGTGCCAGTCGGGGTGGCGCGTCGGGCGAGCAGTACTTC.

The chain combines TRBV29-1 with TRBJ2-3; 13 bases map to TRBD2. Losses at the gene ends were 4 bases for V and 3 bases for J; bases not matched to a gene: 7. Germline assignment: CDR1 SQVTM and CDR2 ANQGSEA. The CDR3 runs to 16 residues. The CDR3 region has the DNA TGCAGCGTTGCCCGGACTAGCGGGAGCCCTACAGATACGCAGTATTTT. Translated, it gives CSVARTSGSPTDTQYF.

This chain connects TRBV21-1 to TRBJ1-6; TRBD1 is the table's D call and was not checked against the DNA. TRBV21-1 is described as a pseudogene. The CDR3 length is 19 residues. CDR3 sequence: CASTVDRGRGVPDNSPLHF. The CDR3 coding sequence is TGTGCCAGCACCGTCGACAGGGGGCGCGGAGTACCAGATAATTCACCCCTCCACTTT.

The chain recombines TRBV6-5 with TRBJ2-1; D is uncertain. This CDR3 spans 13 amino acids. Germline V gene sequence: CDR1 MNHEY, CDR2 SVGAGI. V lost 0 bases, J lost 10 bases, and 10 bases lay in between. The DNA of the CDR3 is TGTGCCAGCAGTTACTCGATCGGTGGAGAGCAGTTCTTC. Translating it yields CASSYSIGGEQFF.

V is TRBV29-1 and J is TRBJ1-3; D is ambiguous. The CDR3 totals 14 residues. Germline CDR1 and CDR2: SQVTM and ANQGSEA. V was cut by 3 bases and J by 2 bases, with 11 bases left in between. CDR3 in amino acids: CSVEEGAAGNTIYF. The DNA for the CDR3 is TGCAGCGTTGAGGAGGGTGCGGCTGGAAACACCATATATTTT.

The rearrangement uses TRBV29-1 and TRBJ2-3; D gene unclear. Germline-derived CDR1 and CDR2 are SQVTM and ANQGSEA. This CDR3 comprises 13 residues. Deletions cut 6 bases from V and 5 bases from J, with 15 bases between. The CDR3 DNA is TGCAGCGTAAAGAGGTTTGTGGGAGATACGCAGTATTTT. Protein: CSVKRFVGDTQYF.

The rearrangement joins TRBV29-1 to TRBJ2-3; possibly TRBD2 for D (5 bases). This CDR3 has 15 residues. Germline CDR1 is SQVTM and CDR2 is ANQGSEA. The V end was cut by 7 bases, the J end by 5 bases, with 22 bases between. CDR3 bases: TGCAGCGGAACCCCCTTCCGGGATTGGGGAGATACGCAGTATTTT. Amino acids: CSGTPFRDWGDTQYF.

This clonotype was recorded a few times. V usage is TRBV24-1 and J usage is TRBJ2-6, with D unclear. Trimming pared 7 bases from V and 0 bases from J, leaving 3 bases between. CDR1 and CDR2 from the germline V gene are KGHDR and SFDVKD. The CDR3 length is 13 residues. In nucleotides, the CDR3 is TGTGCCACCAGGAGCTCTGGGGCCAACGTCCTGACTTTC. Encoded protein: CATRSSGANVLTF.

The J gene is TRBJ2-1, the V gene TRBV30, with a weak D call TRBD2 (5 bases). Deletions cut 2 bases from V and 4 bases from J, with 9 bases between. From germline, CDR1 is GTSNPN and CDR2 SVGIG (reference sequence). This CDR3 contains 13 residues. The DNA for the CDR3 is TGTGCCTGGAGTATTAGAGGGTACAATGAGCAGTTCTTC. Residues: CAWSIRGYNEQFF.

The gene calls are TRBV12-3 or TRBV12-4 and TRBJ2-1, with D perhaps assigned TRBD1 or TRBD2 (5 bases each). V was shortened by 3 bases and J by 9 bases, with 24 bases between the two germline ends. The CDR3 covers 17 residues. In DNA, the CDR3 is TGTGCCAGCAGTTTGCCGGGGCGGGCCTCCAAGGTGGGTGAGCAGTTCTTC. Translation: CASSLPGRASKVGEQFF.

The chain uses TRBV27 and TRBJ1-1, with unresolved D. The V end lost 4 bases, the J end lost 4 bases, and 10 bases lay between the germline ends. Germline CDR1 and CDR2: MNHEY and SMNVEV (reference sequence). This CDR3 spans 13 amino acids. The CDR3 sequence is CASSSPLITEAFF. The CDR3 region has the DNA TGTGCCAGCAGTTCCCCACTAATCACTGAAGCTTTCTTT.

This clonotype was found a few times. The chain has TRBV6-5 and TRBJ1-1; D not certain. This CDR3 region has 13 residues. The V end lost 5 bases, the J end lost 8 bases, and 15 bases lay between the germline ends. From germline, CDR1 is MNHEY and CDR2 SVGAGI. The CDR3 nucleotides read TGTGCCAGCAGTCCCGACACCCGGTTGGAAGCTTTCTTT. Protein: CASSPDTRLEAFF.

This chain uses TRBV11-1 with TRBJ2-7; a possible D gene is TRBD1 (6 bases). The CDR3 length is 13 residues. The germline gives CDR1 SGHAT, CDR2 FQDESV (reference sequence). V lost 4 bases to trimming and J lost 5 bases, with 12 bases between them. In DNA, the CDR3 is TGTGCCAGCAGCTCCGACAGGTTCCACGAGCAGTACTTC. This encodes CASSSDRFHEQYF.

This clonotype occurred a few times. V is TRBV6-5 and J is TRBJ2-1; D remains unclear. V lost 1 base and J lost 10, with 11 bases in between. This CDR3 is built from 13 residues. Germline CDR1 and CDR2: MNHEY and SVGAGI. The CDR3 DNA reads TGTGCCAGCAGTTACTTCTATAACGGGGAGCAGTTCTTC. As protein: CASSYFYNGEQFF.

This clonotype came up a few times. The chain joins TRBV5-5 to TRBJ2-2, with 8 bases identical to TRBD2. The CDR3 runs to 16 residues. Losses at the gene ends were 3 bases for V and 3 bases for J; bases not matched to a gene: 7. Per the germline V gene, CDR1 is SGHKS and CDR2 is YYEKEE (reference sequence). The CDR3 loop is CASSSTSGAYTGELFF. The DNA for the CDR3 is TGTGCCAGCAGCTCCACTAGCGGAGCGTACACCGGGGAGCTGTTTTTT.

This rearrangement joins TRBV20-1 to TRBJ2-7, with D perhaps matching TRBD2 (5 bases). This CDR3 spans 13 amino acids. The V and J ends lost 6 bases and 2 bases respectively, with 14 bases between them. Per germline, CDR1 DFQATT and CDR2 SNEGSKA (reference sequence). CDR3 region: CSATSSSPYEQYF. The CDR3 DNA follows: TGCAGTGCAACCTCTAGCAGCCCCTACGAGCAGTACTTC.

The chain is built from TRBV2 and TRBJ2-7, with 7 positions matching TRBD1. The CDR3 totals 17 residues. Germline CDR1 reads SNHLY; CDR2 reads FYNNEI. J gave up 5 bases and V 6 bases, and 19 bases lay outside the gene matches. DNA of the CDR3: TGTGCCAGCAGCCACAGATATAGACAGGGTCCTACCCACGAGCAGTACTTC. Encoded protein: CASSHRYRQGPTHEQYF.

CDR3 bases: TGTGCCAGCAGCCAGAGGACAGTAACAGATACGCAGTATTTT. Protein: CASSQRTVTDTQYF. The J gene is TRBJ2-3, the V gene TRBV6-2 or TRBV6-3; maybe TRBD1 (6 bases). The ends were cut back, 6 bases at V and 3 bases at J, with 13 bases in the middle. Germline V lookup: CDR1 MNHEY, CDR2 SVGEGT. This CDR3 is 14 amino acids long.

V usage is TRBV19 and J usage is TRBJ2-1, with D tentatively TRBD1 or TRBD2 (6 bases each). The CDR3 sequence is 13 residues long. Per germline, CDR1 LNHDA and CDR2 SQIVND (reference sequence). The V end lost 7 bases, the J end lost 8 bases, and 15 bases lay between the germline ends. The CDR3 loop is CASNHREEDEQFF. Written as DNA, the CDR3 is TGTGCCAGTAATCACAGGGAGGAGGATGAGCAGTTCTTC.

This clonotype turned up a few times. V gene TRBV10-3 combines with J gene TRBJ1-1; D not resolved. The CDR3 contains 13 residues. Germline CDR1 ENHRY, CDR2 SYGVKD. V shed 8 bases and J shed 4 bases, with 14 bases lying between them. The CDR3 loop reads CAIGPGQATEAFF. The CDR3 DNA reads TGTGCCATCGGGCCCGGTCAGGCCACTGAAGCTTTCTTT.

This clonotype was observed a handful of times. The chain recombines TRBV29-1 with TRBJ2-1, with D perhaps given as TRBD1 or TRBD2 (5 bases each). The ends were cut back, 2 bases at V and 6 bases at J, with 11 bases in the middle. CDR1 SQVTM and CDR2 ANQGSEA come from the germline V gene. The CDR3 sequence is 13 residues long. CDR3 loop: CSVERDEGNEQFF. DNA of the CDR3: TGCAGCGTTGAACGGGACGAAGGCAATGAGCAGTTCTTC.

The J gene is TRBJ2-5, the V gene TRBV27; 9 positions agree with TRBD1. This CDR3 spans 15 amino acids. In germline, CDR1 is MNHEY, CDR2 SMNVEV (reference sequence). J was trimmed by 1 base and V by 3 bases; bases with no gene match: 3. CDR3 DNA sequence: TGTGCCAGCAGTTTCCTGGACAGGGGCCAAGAGACCCAGTACTTC. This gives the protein CASSFLDRGQETQYF.

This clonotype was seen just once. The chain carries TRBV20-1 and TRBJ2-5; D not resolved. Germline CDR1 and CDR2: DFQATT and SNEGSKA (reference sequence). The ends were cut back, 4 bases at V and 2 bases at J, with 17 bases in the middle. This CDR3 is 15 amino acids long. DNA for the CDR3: TGCAGTGCTACCATAGTACCGGAAATTCAAGAGACCCAGTACTTC. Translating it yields CSATIVPEIQETQYF.

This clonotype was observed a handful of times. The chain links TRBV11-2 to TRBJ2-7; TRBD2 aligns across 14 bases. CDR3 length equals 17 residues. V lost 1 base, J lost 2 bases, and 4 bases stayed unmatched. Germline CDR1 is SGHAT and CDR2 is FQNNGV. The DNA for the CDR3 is TGTGCCAGCAGCTTAGCCGGGGGACTAGCGGGAGCCTACGAGCAGTACTTC. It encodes CASSLAGGLAGAYEQYF.